The 2 T cell receptor beta chains below all came from one sample that was sequenced in a study of cytomegalovirus exposure and HLA in healthy donors. Primers for the PCR totalled 60 Vbeta and 13 Jbeta. Profiled with immunoSEQ multiplex PCR; TCRdb holds only in-frame clones, not every one. Seen here are roughly 120,000 clones, 77% observed once, and the top ten hold about 13%. Sequencing input: PBMCs. The receptors were sampled from a woman between 40 and 55 years old in good health and CMV-seropositive.

The V call is TRBV15, the J call TRBJ1-5, with no clear D. CDR3 length: 15 amino acids. V was trimmed by 0 bases and J by 3 bases, leaving 9 bases between them. Germline values: CDR1 LNHNV, CDR2 YYDKDF (reference sequence). CDR3 loop: CATSRDIANNQPQHF. In DNA, the CDR3 is TGTGCCACCAGCAGAGATATAGCGAACAATCAGCCCCAGCATTTT. Based on the CDR3 plus reference TRBV15 and TRBJ1-5, the full variable domain is DAMVIQNPRYQVTQFGKPVTLSCSQTLNHNVMYWYQQKSSQAPKLLFHYYDKDFNNEADTPDNFQSRRPNTSFCFLDIRSPGLGDTAMYLCATSRDIANNQPQHFGDGTRLSIL.

The rearrangement links TRBV27 to TRBJ1-1; D unresolved. The CDR3 consists of 14 residues. Between the trimmed V and J ends, which lost 7 bases and 8 bases, there was a span of 20 bases. From germline, CDR1 is MNHEY and CDR2 SMNVEV (reference sequence). The CDR3 loop is CASTTLSTGGEAFF. The DNA for the CDR3 is TGTGCCAGCACCACACTGAGTACGGGAGGGGAAGCTTTCTTT.